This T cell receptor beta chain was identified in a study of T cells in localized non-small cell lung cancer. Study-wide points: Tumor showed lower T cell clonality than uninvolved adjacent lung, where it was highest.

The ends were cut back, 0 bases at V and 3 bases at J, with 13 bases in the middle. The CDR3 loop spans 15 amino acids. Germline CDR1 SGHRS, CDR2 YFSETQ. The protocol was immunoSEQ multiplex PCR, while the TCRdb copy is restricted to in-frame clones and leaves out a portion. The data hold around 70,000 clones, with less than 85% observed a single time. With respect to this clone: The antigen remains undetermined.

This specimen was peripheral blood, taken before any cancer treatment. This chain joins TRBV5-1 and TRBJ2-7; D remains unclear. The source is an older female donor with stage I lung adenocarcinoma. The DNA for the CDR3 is TGCGCCAGCAGCTTGGGGCCTATTCCCCGCTACGAGCAGTACTTC. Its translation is CASSLGPIPRYEQYF.